This TCR beta chain was identified during a study of CD8+ T cells in alopecia areata. Study at large: Treated patients swallowed 5 to 10 mg of oral tofacitinib twice daily.

Alopecia areata patients had lesional scalp punch biopsies and peripheral blood taken from them. Extracted from the samples, RNA was reverse transcribed into cDNA to serve as the sequencing template. Clones were sequenced by immunoSEQ multiplex PCR, and TCRdb holds only the in-frame ones, with some missing. There are under 250,000 clones in the sample; around 62% occur only once, and more than 0.4% lies in the top ten. Germline CDR1 MNHNY, CDR2 SVGAGI (reference sequence). With V trimmed by 5 bases and J by 13 bases, 10 bases remained unmatched. The CDR3 has 13 amino acids. This specimen consisted of CD4+ T cells sorted from blood, obtained at week 0. The gene calls are TRBV6-6 and TRBJ1-4; TRBD1 matches at 7 bases. This TCR derives from a human donor with alopecia areata. CDR3 sequence reads: CASSGIQGPGLFF. CDR3 bases: TGTGCCAGCAGTGGAATACAGGGGCCTGGACTGTTTTTT.